The rows below give T cell receptor beta chains drawn from one sample of a study of cytomegalovirus exposure and HLA in healthy donors. The method was immunoSEQ multiplex PCR; TCRdb's version includes in-frame clones alone and lacks a portion of them. The sample has around 100,000 clones; approximately 82% are singletons. Sequencing used PBMCs. The origin of the receptors is a man aged 35 to 55 in good health and CMV-seronegative. Both conserved end residues are part of each CDR3. The D gene is left open where the match is weak. Size tells how often a clone was seen (once, few, many) or the class of an expanded clone, and some rows leave it out.

>TRBJ2-3|TRBV12-5|few|NA
CASGLVSGPTDTQYF
TGTGCTAGTGGTTTGGTAAGCGGTCCCACAGATACGCAGTATTTT
>TRBJ1-2|TRBV10-3|NA|TRBD1
CAITGQGLGGYTF
TGTGCCATCACTGGACAGGGACTGGGGGGCTACACCTTC
>TRBJ2-7|TRBV20-1|NA|TRBD1
CSATGGYEQYF
TGCAGTGCAACAGGGGGCTACGAGCAGTACTTC
>TRBJ2-7|TRBV12-5|few|TRBD1
CASGLVGQGIEYEQYF
TGTGCTAGTGGTTTGGTAGGACAGGGTATTGAATACGAGCAGTACTTC
>TRBJ2-5|TRBV25-1|NA|TRBD2
CASSESGLAGSQETQYF
TGTGCCAGCAGTGAATCTGGGCTAGCGGGGTCCCAAGAGACCCAGTACTTC
>TRBJ2-3|TRBV5-8|NA|TRBD1
CASSLADRGVPTDTQYF
TGTGCCAGCAGCTTGGCGGACAGGGGGGTACCCACAGATACGCAGTATTTT
>TRBJ2-1|TRBV7-9|NA|NA
CASSLAGVVNEQFF
TGTGCCAGCAGCTTAGCAGGGGTGGTCAATGAGCAGTTCTTC
>TRBJ1-2|TRBV2|NA|NA
CASSEAEVRGYTF
TGTGCCAGCAGTGAAGCAGAGGTGCGTGGCTACACCTTC
>TRBJ1-1|TRBV2|once|NA
CASSEYGLITEAFF
TGTGCCAGCAGTGAATATGGACTAATCACTGAAGCTTTCTTT
>TRBJ1-1|TRBV7-7|NA|NA
CASSDSLNTEAFF
TGTGCTAGTTCGGACTCTCTGAACACTGAAGCTTTCTTT
>TRBJ2-5|TRBV6-6|NA|NA
CASSYGHSETQYF
TGTGCCAGCAGTTACGGACATTCAGAGACCCAGTACTTC
>TRBJ1-2|TRBV5-4|NA|NA
CASRPTDSNYGYTF
TGTGCCAGCAGACCGACGGACTCAAACTATGGCTACACCTTC
>TRBJ2-5|TRBV18|NA|TRBD1
CASSPYTGGGGQETQYF
TGTGCCAGCTCACCTTACACAGGGGGAGGTGGACAAGAGACCCAGTACTTC
>TRBJ1-1|TRBV19|NA|NA
CASSIGVGAMDTEAFF
TGTGCCAGTAGTATAGGGGTCGGAGCTATGGACACTGAAGCTTTCTTT
>TRBJ2-7|TRBV19|NA|NA
CASSIQGRQYF
TGTGCCAGTAGTATACAGGGAAGGCAGTACTTC
>TRBJ1-4|TRBV5-6|NA|NA
CASSFGPDTAEEKLFF
TGTGCCAGCAGCTTCGGCCCGGACACTGCTGAAGAAAAACTGTTTTTT
>TRBJ1-2|TRBV18|NA|NA
CASSSGSNYGYTF
TGTGCCAGCTCATCAGGATCTAACTATGGCTACACCTTC
>TRBJ2-3|TRBV5-1|NA|NA
CASSLGDIITDTQYF
TGCGCCAGCAGCTTAGGGGACATTATTACAGATACGCAGTATTTT
>TRBJ1-1|TRBV7-6|NA|NA
CASSSLQASNTEAFF
TGTGCCAGCAGCTCTCTACAGGCTTCGAACACTGAAGCTTTCTTT
>TRBJ2-7|TRBV7-9|NA|NA
CSSSTFRLSGARTSNEQYF
TGTTCCAGCAGCACCTTCCGGCTATCTGGGGCGCGGACCTCCAACGAGCAGTACTTC
>TRBJ2-2|TRBV7-2|NA|TRBD2
CASSVQRVAGYGELFF
TGTGCCAGCAGCGTGCAAAGGGTAGCGGGGTACGGGGAGCTGTTTTTT
>TRBJ1-1|TRBV5-6|NA|NA
CASSLEGNTEAFF
TGTGCCAGCAGCCTCGAGGGGAACACTGAAGCTTTCTTT
>TRBJ2-5|TRBV5-1|NA|NA
CASRSDWETQYF
TGCGCCAGCAGATCGGACTGGGAGACCCAGTACTTC
>TRBJ1-5|TRBV30|NA|TRBD1
CAWRTGNDQPQHF
TGTGCCTGGAGGACAGGGAACGATCAGCCCCAGCATTTT
>TRBJ2-4|TRBV4-3|NA|TRBD2
CASSQDLAEPKNIQYF
TGCGCCAGCAGCCAAGACCTAGCGGAGCCTAAAAACATTCAGTACTTC
>TRBJ1-2|TRBV7-9|NA|NA
CSSSLGQGIYGYTF
TGTTCCAGCAGCTTAGGGCAGGGCATCTATGGCTACACCTTC
>TRBJ1-3|TRBV2|few|TRBD1
CASSEGQLGNTIYF
TGTGCCAGCAGTGAGGGACAGTTAGGAAACACCATATATTTT
>TRBJ2-1|TRBV27|few|TRBD2
CASKGTGGSATYNEQFF
TGTGCCAGCAAAGGGACGGGGGGTAGTGCAACCTACAATGAGCAGTTCTTC
>TRBJ2-7|TRBV4-3|NA|NA
CASSQDLGQGYEQYF
TGCGCCAGCAGCCAAGATCTCGGCCAGGGCTACGAGCAGTACTTC
>TRBJ2-1|TRBV5-6|NA|NA
CASSTGTYNEQFF
TGTGCCAGCAGCACAGGGACCTACAATGAGCAGTTCTTC
>TRBJ1-1|TRBV5-8|NA|TRBD1
CASNLDRDTEAFF
TGTGCCAGCAACTTGGACAGGGACACTGAAGCTTTCTTT
>TRBJ2-7|TRBV7-3|once|TRBD1
CASSQSRDRGVEQYF
TGTGCCAGCAGCCAGAGCCGGGACAGGGGTGTCGAGCAGTACTTC
>TRBJ2-1|TRBV4-1|NA|NA
CASSQVGGAWNEQFF
TGCGCCAGCAGCCAAGTGGGGGGGGCCTGGAATGAGCAGTTCTTC
>TRBJ2-7|TRBV9|NA|TRBD2
CASSVAGGAQYEQYF
TGTGCCAGCAGCGTAGCCGGGGGGGCCCAGTACGAGCAGTACTTC
>TRBJ1-1|TRBV9|once|TRBD1
CASSVVGAGQGSTEAFF
TGTGCCAGCAGCGTAGTAGGGGCCGGACAGGGGTCCACTGAAGCTTTCTTT
>TRBJ1-6|TRBV7-2|NA|NA
CASSLNQGDSPLHF
TGTGCCAGCAGCTTAAATCAGGGCGATTCACCCCTCCACTTT
>TRBJ2-6|TRBV9|NA|TRBD1
CASSVAARRQGVAGANVLTF
TGTGCCAGCAGCGTAGCAGCTCGGCGACAGGGGGTTGCAGGGGCCAACGTCCTGACTTTC
>TRBJ1-5|TRBV9|medium-sized|NA
CASSGGASNQPQHF
TGTGCCAGCAGCGGCGGGGCTAGCAATCAGCCCCAGCATTTT
>TRBJ1-2|TRBV18|NA|NA
CASSPQDLGGYGYTF
TGTGCCAGCTCACCTCAAGACCTGGGAGGCTATGGCTACACCTTC
>TRBJ2-5|TRBV11-2|NA|TRBD2
CASSSGLAGGTLQEAQYF
TGTGCCAGCAGCTCTGGACTAGCGGGGGGTACCCTACAAGAGGCCCAGTACTTC
>TRBJ1-2|TRBV7-9|few|NA
CASTQGGGYTF
TGTGCCAGCACCCAGGGCGGTGGCTACACCTTC
>TRBJ2-2|TRBV15|NA|TRBD1
CATNTGDLTGELFF
TGTGCCACCAACACAGGGGATCTCACCGGGGAGCTGTTTTTT
>TRBJ2-1|TRBV4-1|NA|TRBD2
CASSLLAGGHNEQFF
TGCGCCAGCAGCCTCCTAGCGGGGGGACACAATGAGCAGTTCTTC
>TRBJ2-1|TRBV5-4|NA|TRBD2
CASSLSGGGYNEQFF
TGTGCCAGCAGCCTAAGCGGGGGGGGCTACAATGAGCAGTTCTTC